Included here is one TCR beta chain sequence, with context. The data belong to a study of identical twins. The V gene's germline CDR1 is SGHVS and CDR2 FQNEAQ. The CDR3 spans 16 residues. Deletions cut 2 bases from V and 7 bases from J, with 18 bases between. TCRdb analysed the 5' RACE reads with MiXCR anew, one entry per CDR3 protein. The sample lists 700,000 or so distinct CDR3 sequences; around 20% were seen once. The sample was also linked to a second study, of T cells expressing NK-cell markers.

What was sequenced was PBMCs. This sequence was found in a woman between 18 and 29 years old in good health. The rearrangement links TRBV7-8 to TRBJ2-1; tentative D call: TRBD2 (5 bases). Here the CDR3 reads CASSLRRGTIFNEQFF. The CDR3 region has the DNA TGTGCCAGCAGCTTACGTCGGGGAACCATATTTAATGAGCAGTTCTTC.